The entry below gives a single T cell receptor (beta chain) sequence along with its context. Sequencing used immunoSEQ multiplex PCR; TCRdb keeps in-frame clones, though not all of them. The sample carries about 150,000 clones, around 95% recorded once. This entry is derived from a study of T cell responses to AZD1222 COVID-19 vaccine. The germline V gene has CDR1 SGHVS and CDR2 FNYEAQ. The ends lost 5 bases at V and 8 bases at J; junction bases unmatched: 4. The CDR3 extends over 13 amino acids. The chain uses TRBV7-6 and TRBJ2-1; 9 positions agree with TRBD1. The source material was peripheral blood, sampled on day 0 of AZD1222 vaccination. The receptor was isolated from an adult in good health. The DNA of the CDR3 is TGTGCCAGCAGCATACAGGGGGCGGATGAGCAGTTCTTC. This sequence encodes CASSIQGADEQFF. Filled out from reference TRBV7-6 and TRBJ2-1, the complete variable domain reads GAGVSQSPRYKVTKRGQDVALRCDPISGHVSLYWYRQALGQGPEFLTYFNYEAQQDKSGLPNDRFSAERPEGSISTLTIQRTEQRDSAMYRCASSIQGADEQFFGPGTRLTVL.